These 21 T cell receptor beta chains came from one sample sequenced in a study of cytomegalovirus exposure and HLA in healthy donors. It was with 60 Vbeta and 13 Jbeta primers that the PCR ran. TCRdb keeps only in-frame clones here, not all; method: immunoSEQ multiplex PCR. The sample holds about 95,000 clones, roughly four fifths seen once. Sequencing was done on a sample of PBMCs. The receptors originated from a man aged 25 to 45 in good health and CMV-seropositive.

This chain links TRBV6-5 with TRBJ1-1; TRBD1 might be the D (6 bases). The germline CDR1 and CDR2 sequences are MNHEY and SVGAGI. There are 13 residues in the CDR3. V shed 7 bases and J shed 5 bases, with 14 bases lying between them. The CDR3 reads CASTEGGSTEAFF. In nucleotides, the CDR3 is TGTGCCAGCACTGAGGGGGGGTCGACTGAAGCTTTCTTT.

CDR3 in amino acids: CASSPIATGVTYEQYF. The DNA for the CDR3 is TGTGCCAGCAGTCCTATCGCGACAGGGGTGACCTACGAGCAGTACTTC. V is TRBV27 and J is TRBJ2-7; 8 bases are shared with TRBD1. The CDR3 is 16 amino acids. The trim removed 5 bases at V and 2 bases at J, leaving 11 bases unmatched. The germline CDR1 and CDR2 sequences are MNHEY and SMNVEV (reference sequence).

The chain couples TRBV7-9 to TRBJ2-3, with D unclear. Trimming cost V 5 bases and J 4 bases, with 10 bases left between them. Germline CDR1 and CDR2: SEHNR and FQNEAQ (reference sequence). The CDR3 extends over 13 amino acids. As DNA, the CDR3 is TGTGCCAGCAGCGCCAGTTTCGCAGATACGCAGTATTTT. Its protein product is CASSASFADTQYF.

This chain links TRBV5-4 with TRBJ2-3; TRBD2 agrees at 16 bases. Germline-derived CDR1 and CDR2 are SGHNT and YYREEE (reference sequence). With 7 bases clipped from V and 2 bases from J, the junction kept 1 base outside the gene matches. CDR3 size: 15 residues. The CDR3 sequence: CASGTSGRATDTQYF. DNA for the CDR3: TGTGCCAGCGGGACTAGCGGGAGGGCCACAGATACGCAGTATTTT.

The chain has TRBV25-1 and TRBJ1-1, with a tentative D call TRBD1 (5 bases). Germline V gene sequence: CDR1 MGHDK, CDR2 SYGVNS. Trimming stripped 2 bases from V and 7 bases from J, with 14 bases between. The CDR3 spans 14 residues. CDR3 amino acids: CASSEQGVAGEAFF. In DNA form, the CDR3 reads TGTGCCAGCAGTGAACAAGGGGTCGCCGGTGAAGCTTTCTTT.

V usage is TRBV27 and J usage is TRBJ2-3; TRBD1 agrees at 7 bases. CDR1 is MNHEY and CDR2 is SMNVEV in the germline V gene (reference sequence). This CDR3 has 13 residues. J gave up 12 bases and V 6 bases, and 12 bases lay outside the gene matches. The CDR3: CASRGVFQGVQYF. CDR3 nucleotide sequence: TGTGCCAGCAGGGGAGTCTTTCAGGGGGTACAGTATTTT.

The genes are TRBV5-1 and TRBJ2-7; D uncertain. Trimming shortened V by 4 bases and J by 5 bases, and 16 bases separated the two germline ends. CDR1 SGHRS and CDR2 YFSETQ come from the germline V gene. This CDR3 has 14 residues. The CDR3 protein is CASSARVPSHEQYF. In nucleotides, the CDR3 is TGCGCCAGCAGCGCCCGGGTCCCGAGCCACGAGCAGTACTTC.

This chain joins TRBV6-6 and TRBJ1-1, with a tentative D call TRBD1 (6 bases). V was shortened by 6 bases and J by 0 bases, with 11 bases between the two germline ends. The germline CDR1 and CDR2 sequences are MNHNY and SVGAGI (reference sequence). The CDR3 length is 14 residues. The CDR3 DNA follows: TGTGCCAGCAGGCCGGGACAACTGAACACTGAAGCTTTCTTT. The encoded protein is CASRPGQLNTEAFF.

With respect to this clone: Other DNA sequences within the sample encode an identical CDR3. CDR3 in amino acids: CASRLGTSGSNEQFF. The CDR3 DNA sequence: TGTGCCAGCAGACTCGGGACTAGTGGGAGCAATGAGCAGTTCTTC. The chain carries TRBV28 and TRBJ2-1, with 8 bases lining up with TRBD2. The CDR3 contains 15 residues. The V gene end was trimmed by 6 bases and the J gene end by 6 bases; junction bases not matched to a gene: 10. Looked up from germline, CDR1 is MDHEN and CDR2 is SYDVKM.

The rearrangement joins TRBV5-4 to TRBJ2-5; 7 bases align to TRBD2. The end of the DNA fits TRBJ2-7 better, so the J call may be wrong. The germline V gene has CDR1 SGHNT and CDR2 YYREEE (reference sequence). The CDR3 consists of 13 residues. CDR3 residues: CASSWGGTYEQYF. In DNA, the CDR3 is TGTGCCAGCAGCTGGGGGGGTACCTACGAGCAGTACTTC.

The rearrangement links TRBV19 to TRBJ1-1, with D unresolved. The CDR3 consists of 12 residues. Deletions cut 9 bases from V and 2 bases from J, with 10 bases between. Looked up from germline, CDR1 is LNHDA and CDR2 is SQIVND (reference sequence). The chain's CDR3 is CASHYGNTEAFF. CDR3 in DNA: TGTGCCAGCCACTACGGCAACACTGAAGCTTTCTTT.

The chain couples TRBV9 to TRBJ1-6; D may be TRBD1 (5 bases). Trimming shortened V by 3 bases and J by 7 bases, and 11 bases separated the two germline ends. In germline, CDR1 is SGDLS, CDR2 YYNGEE. The CDR3 sequence is 14 residues long. CDR3 sequence: CASSGGVGNSPLHF. CDR3 DNA sequence: TGTGCCAGCAGCGGGGGGGTGGGGAATTCACCCCTCCACTTT.

Written as DNA, the CDR3 is TGTGCCAGCAGCTTGTCTACAGGGATGTTAACTAATGAAAAACTGTTTTTT. Amino acid sequence: CASSLSTGMLTNEKLFF. The V gene is TRBV5-4, the J gene TRBJ1-4; the D gene is possibly TRBD1 (6 bases). Germline V gives CDR1 SGHNT, CDR2 YYREEE (reference sequence). The CDR3 extends over 17 amino acids. With 1 base removed from V and 1 base from J, the gap between germline ends came to 14 bases.

The chain has TRBV11-1 and TRBJ2-1; D is perhaps TRBD2 (6 bases). The CDR3 totals 15 residues. Trimming took off 0 bases at V and 5 bases at J, with 11 bases between the two ends. The germline CDR1 and CDR2 sequences are SGHAT and FQDESV (reference sequence). CDR3 loop: CASSLAGLQHNEQFF. The CDR3 DNA sequence: TGTGCCAGCAGCTTAGCGGGACTCCAACACAATGAGCAGTTCTTC.

This chain uses TRBV7-2 with TRBJ2-2; TRBD2 is a possible D gene (5 bases). This CDR3 comprises 13 residues. Per the germline V gene, CDR1 is SGHTA and CDR2 is FQGNSA. Deletions cut 5 bases from V and 6 bases from J, with 10 bases between. CDR3 sequence reads: CASSPREAGELFF. The CDR3 nucleotides are TGTGCCAGCAGCCCACGGGAAGCCGGGGAGCTGTTTTTT.

Only one count was recorded for this clone. The chain links TRBV6-1 to TRBJ2-5, with 10 bases aligning to TRBD1. CDR1 MNHNS and CDR2 SASEGT come from the germline V gene. This CDR3 is 14 amino acids long. V trimming: 9 bases; J trimming: 1 base; junction bases outside the gene matches: 5. The CDR3 is CASDRGPLQETQYF. The CDR3 DNA follows: TGTGCCAGTGACAGGGGGCCCCTCCAAGAGACCCAGTACTTC.

This clone has a single count. This rearrangement joins TRBV21-1 to TRBJ2-2; TRBD1 is taken as the D call from the table, unchecked against the DNA. TRBV21-1 is marked as a pseudogene. The CDR3 runs 19 residues. The CDR3 sequence is CASSQPGRGQGPNTGELFF. CDR3 nucleotides: TGTGCCAGCAGCCAGCCCGGGAGGGGACAGGGCCCGAACACCGGGGAGCTGTTTTTT.

The chain has TRBV4-1 and TRBJ2-1; 8 nucleotides agree with TRBD2. V shed 3 bases and J 9 bases; nucleotides not matched to a gene: 7. The CDR3 is 14 amino acids. Germline V gene data show CDR1 as MGHRA and CDR2 as YSYEKL. The CDR3 is CASSHFDGGAEQFF. CDR3 coding DNA: TGCGCCAGCAGCCACTTCGACGGGGGGGCTGAGCAGTTCTTC.

The chain combines TRBV18 with TRBJ2-7; D assignment may be TRBD1 or TRBD2 (5 bases each). V lost 4 bases and J lost 1, with 11 bases in between. CDR1 and CDR2 from the germline V gene are KGHSH and LQKENI. The CDR3 runs 14 residues. The chain's CDR3 is CASSQPGPSYEQYF. CDR3 DNA sequence: TGTGCCAGCTCACAACCGGGGCCTTCCTACGAGCAGTACTTC.

V gene TRBV6-5 combines with J gene TRBJ2-3; a weak D match, TRBD1 (6 bases). V was cut by 6 bases and J by 2 bases, with 12 bases left in between. The CDR3 sequence is 14 residues long. Looked up from germline, CDR1 is MNHEY and CDR2 is SVGAGI. CDR3 loop: CASRYGQNTDTQYF. In nucleotides, the CDR3 is TGTGCCAGCAGATACGGACAGAACACAGATACGCAGTATTTT.

This chain uses TRBV5-1 with TRBJ2-2; 10 nucleotides align to TRBD2. Germline CDR1 and CDR2: SGHRS and YFSETQ. The CDR3 is made up of 17 amino acids. V shed 0 bases, J shed 7 bases, and the junction held 9 bases outside the gene matches. CDR3 loop: CASSLEVLAGVVGELFF. As DNA, the CDR3 is TGCGCCAGCAGCTTGGAGGTCCTAGCGGGAGTGGTCGGGGAGCTGTTTTTT.